This TCR beta chain comes out of a study of cytomegalovirus exposure and HLA in healthy donors. Broader study findings: Roughly uniform depth of sequencing across donors was assumed in presence/absence analyses.

Note on this clone: What it binds is not known. Relative to the germline gene, one junction end is altered; a read error may explain this.

PCR employed 60 Vbeta and 13 Jbeta primers. Data came from immunoSEQ multiplex PCR; TCRdb stores just in-frame clones and leaves some out. The table includes around 120,000 clones, 75% to 85% detected once. CDR3 length: 19 amino acids. The germline V gene has CDR1 SGHDT and CDR2 YYEEEE. The chain uses TRBV5-6 and TRBJ2-6, with TRBD1 matching 9 bases. The receptor comes from a male donor in good health and CMV-seronegative. The sample was PBMCs. CDR3 bases: TGTGCCAGCAGCTTGTGGGGACAGGGAATGCTCGCTGGGGCCAACGGCCTGACTTTC. It codes for CASSLWGQGMLAGANGLTF. The variable domain in full, completed from reference TRBV5-6 and TRBJ2-6, reads DAGVTQSPTHLIKTRGQQVTLRCSPKSGHDTVSWYQQALGQGPQFIFQYYEEEERQRGNFPDRFSGHQFPNYSSELNVNALLLGDSALYLCASSLWGQGMLAGANGLTFGAGSRLTVL.